This T cell receptor beta chain was captured in a study of shared clonotypes between healthy human individuals (dated by TCRdb to 2019 to 2021). For the study in its entirety: Three men and a couple of women, aged 18 to 49 years, made up the cohort. Leukapheresis yielded between about 0.94 and 8.9 billion PBMCs per donor. To estimate repertoire size and how much clonotypes are shared between individuals, the study performed deep sequencing of blood TCR repertoires from a few healthy adults. For each donor, CD4 naive and CD4 memory were each run on three plates, CD8 naive on two plates, and CD8 memory on one plate. Libraries were prepared and TCR repertoires were sequenced by different laboratories using diverse techniques, in order to increase sequencing depth and limit assay-specific biases. What the research found in general, with its limitations: Incomplete sequencing was indicated by rarefaction of sorted-subset datasets, despite the large sequencing depth. Sampling was limited to blood, and TCR repertoires in tissue likely differ from TCR repertoires in blood. The small number of donors limited the genetic and exposure-history diversity represented. Compared with non-shared clonotypes, the clonotypes found in all four sorted-subset donors had higher generation probabilities. About 5% of naive CD4, 3.5% of naive CD8, approximately 2.2% of memory CD4, and over 0.35% of memory CD8 clonotypes were shared across four donors. Naive subsets generally had larger estimated clonotype richness than memory subsets did. Pairwise subsampling indicated that sequencing depth was expected to affect the degree of clonotype sharing among donors.

TCR CDR3 regions were amplified from genomic DNA by multiplex PCR using the deep immunoSEQ assay. For each cell subset, the extracted genomic DNA was distributed evenly across all wells of several immunoSEQ 96-well plates, and each plate served as one replicate. For sorted subsets, approximately 200 ng of genomic DNA, equivalent to 25,000 to 35,000 T cell genomes, went into each replicate PCR. Purified libraries were quantified with a Qubit 3.0 fluorometer, sized on a Bioanalyzer 2100, and re-quantified with the KAPA Library Quantification kit. Every immunoSEQ 96-well plate was sequenced on a dedicated single-read 150-cycle Illumina NextSeq 550 flow cell. The original methods were these. Because the immunoSEQ output included only junctional sequences and no quality scores, the filtering could not be the same as the filtering used for full-length reads. To assign V/J genes and CDR3, sequences were annotated against IMGT germline references using PyIR, a Python wrapper for IgBLAST v1.9. Any read was removed if the V/J assignment was weak (E-value above 1e-6), the CDR3 was missing, or the read contained stop codons, out-of-frame junctions, or ambiguous translated residues. V3J clonotypes were defined as sequences sharing the same inferred V gene, J gene, and CDR3 amino acid sequence. Percentage overlap between repertoires was calculated by dividing the number of shared unique clonotypes by the size of the smaller repertoire. Richness of each repertoire was evaluated using RTK rarefaction, the Chao1 estimator, and Recon v2.1 estimates of unobserved clonotypes. Generation probabilities were computed with OLGA for all TCRbeta clonotypes obtained by the gDNA method from several donors. What TCRdb holds here is the immuneACCESS table cut down to in-frame rearrangements. Part of the clones is not present; checked against another copy, under half of the missing clones reflect an unresolved V gene, and the others are unexplained. V, J and clone size are those of that table, while D and trimming were read from the DNA. This sample is represented by about 1.5 million clones; 95% to 99% of them were singletons. About 0.45% of the sample comes from the top ten.

Healthy HIV-negative adults with no recently reported acute infections or vaccinations were included as donors. Every donor was a Caucasian adult living in Nashville, Tennessee, USA. CD4+ T cells were enriched by magnetic negative selection, after which naive cells were positively selected on CD45RA and the negative fraction was taken as the memory subset. Blood was obtained by leukapheresis, after which PBMCs were separated by Ficoll-Histopaque density gradient centrifugation and cryopreserved in liquid nitrogen vapor phase. Purity and quantity of every magnetically sorted T cell population were checked by analytical flow cytometry. Genomic DNA was isolated from every sorted fraction and measured by UV absorbance on a Nanodrop 2000c. A word on this clone: The clone's antigen remains unknown. Per-base qualities were not stored, and no clone one base away is much larger.

The specimen was naive CD4+ T cells sorted from blood. The sample's cell subset or site, from its label and the paper: CD45RA+ positively selected. The sequence came from a man aged 25-45 years in good health.

The DNA reads TGTGCCAGCAGCTTAAGTGGCAGCCCCCTTGGGGGGGAGACCCAGTACTTC. The translation is CASSLSGSPLGGETQYF. The rearranged segments are TRBV5-5 and TRBJ2-5; a weak D assignment points to TRBD2 (6 bases agree). For CDR1 and CDR2, the germline V gene (reference sequence) lists SGHKS and YYEKEE. The germline ends are 22 bases apart after V is trimmed by 2 bases and J by 5 bases. The CDR3, cysteine through phenylalanine, is 17 amino acids long. The DNA shown is the 51-base CDR3, in frame from base 1.